Listed below are T cell receptor beta chains from one sample, sequenced in a study of blood T cell repertoires in COVID-19. The assay was immunoSEQ multiplex PCR, and TCRdb's table has in-frame clones only and misses some. Found here are roughly 230,000 clones, 80% to 90% of them singletons; the top ten hold 5% to 8%. The specimen was PBMCs or T cells enriched from blood (not recorded which). The receptors here all came from a woman aged 45-65 years who had been exposed to COVID-19. Each CDR3 is given with its conserved first and last residue. A D gene is named only where the DNA matches it firmly. Clone size is given for some rows only: seen once, a few or many times, or a class if the clone is expanded.

>TRBD1|TRBJ1-1|few|TRBV6-5
CASRTGGTEAFF
TGTGCCAGCAGAACAGGGGGCACTGAAGCTTTCTTT
>NA|TRBJ2-2|NA|TRBV27
CASSLLIGTGELFF
TGTGCCAGCAGTTTACTTATCGGCACCGGGGAGCTGTTTTTT
>NA|TRBJ2-1|NA|TRBV27
CASSRGSFDNEQFF
TGTGCCAGCAGTAGGGGAAGCTTCGACAATGAGCAGTTCTTC
>NA|TRBJ1-1|NA|TRBV27
CASSLVSRNTEAFF
TGTGCCAGCAGTTTAGTCTCGAGGAACACTGAAGCTTTCTTT
>TRBD2|TRBJ2-7|once|TRBV10-2
CASIPIAGEREQYF
TGCGCCAGCATCCCAATAGCGGGGGAACGCGAGCAGTACTTC
>NA|TRBJ2-1|NA|TRBV3-1/TRBV3-2
CASSRHGSTSYNEQFF
TGTGCCAGCAGCCGGCACGGGTCGACTTCATACAATGAGCAGTTCTTC
>TRBD1|TRBJ1-2|NA|TRBV3-1/TRBV3-2
CASSYTGEANYGYTF
TGTGCCAGCAGTTACACAGGGGAAGCTAACTATGGCTACACCTTC
>TRBD1|TRBJ2-7|few|TRBV19
CASSIYTRRQGSHEQYF
TGTGCCAGTAGTATCTACACCCGTCGACAGGGGTCCCACGAGCAGTACTTC
>TRBD1|TRBJ2-2|once|TRBV5-4
CASSSGQGRSTGELFF
TGTGCCAGCAGCTCCGGACAGGGTCGGTCCACCGGGGAGCTGTTTTTT
>NA|TRBJ2-5|NA|TRBV5-6
CASSLDPTSPETQYF
TGTGCCAGCAGCTTGGACCCCACTAGTCCAGAGACCCAGTACTTC
>NA|TRBJ1-2|NA|TRBV6-1
CASSEARLTLNYGYTF
TGTGCCAGCAGTGAAGCAAGACTAACACTAAACTATGGCTACACCTTC
>NA|TRBJ1-6|NA|TRBV6-4
CASSEGGYNSPLHF
TGTGCCAGCAGTGAGGGGGGATATAATTCACCCCTCCACTTT
>NA|TRBJ1-1|NA|TRBV2
CASSAGSTEAFF
TGTGCCAGCAGTGCAGGTTCCACTGAAGCTTTCTTT
>NA|TRBJ1-1|NA|TRBV19
CASSIEGGFEAFF
TGTGCCAGTAGTATTGAGGGCGGGTTTGAAGCTTTCTTT
>NA|TRBJ1-2|NA|TRBV6-1
CASSDRQSYGYTF
TGTGCCAGCAGTGACCGACAGAGCTATGGCTACACCTTC
>TRBD2|TRBJ2-7|NA|TRBV7-6
CASSLRRGGSEQYF
TGTGCCAGCAGCTTAAGGCGGGGGGGTAGTGAGCAGTACTTC
>NA|TRBJ2-1|NA|TRBV29-1
CSVWRQGKKNEQFF
TGCAGCGTTTGGCGGCAGGGGAAAAAGAATGAGCAGTTCTTC
>NA|TRBJ1-5|NA|TRBV9
CASSPGAGASPQHF
TGTGCCAGCAGCCCCGGTGCAGGTGCCTCTCCCCAGCATTTT
>NA|TRBJ2-7|NA|TRBV7-2
CASSLAPGDLYEQYF
TGTGCCAGCAGCTTAGCGCCAGGGGACCTCTACGAGCAGTACTTC
>TRBD2|TRBJ2-5|NA|TRBV7-6
CASSLGSGGAAETQYF
TGTGCCAGCAGCTTAGGTAGCGGGGGGGCCGCAGAGACCCAGTACTTC
>NA|TRBJ1-5|NA|TRBV19
CASSPWTEVFYSNQPQHF
TGTGCCAGTTCACCCTGGACAGAAGTTTTCTATAGCAATCAGCCCCAGCATTTT
>NA|TRBJ1-1|few|TRBV9
CASSEGLDTEAFF
TGTGCCAGCAGCGAGGGGTTGGACACTGAAGCTTTCTTT
>NA|TRBJ1-1|NA|TRBV7-9
CASSQTSSRMNTEAFF
TGTGCCAGCAGTCAAACTTCCTCCCGAATGAACACTGAAGCTTTCTTT
>NA|TRBJ2-7|NA|TRBV6-5
CASRVADLTQYF
TGTGCCAGCAGGGTAGCTGACCTAACGCAGTACTTC
>NA|TRBJ2-7|NA|TRBV7-6
CASSLGAGFPYEQYF
TGTGCCAGCAGCTTAGGTGCAGGGTTTCCCTACGAGCAGTACTTC
>TRBD1|TRBJ1-1|NA|TRBV11-2
CASSLVAGGAFF
TGTGCCAGCAGCTTAGTCGCAGGGGGAGCTTTCTTT